Below, 20 T cell receptor beta chains from the same sample are listed, as sequenced in a study of blood T cell repertoires in COVID-19. Profiling relied on immunoSEQ multiplex PCR, and the TCRdb table lists in-frame clones only, not all of them. The table shows approximately 250,000 clones, with 88% occurring only once. The sequencing sample was made of PBMCs or T cells enriched from blood (not recorded which). The receptors here all came from a woman between 25 and 40 years old who had recovered from COVID-19.

The chain couples TRBV7-2 to TRBJ2-1; 7 positions match TRBD1. This CDR3 is 12 amino acids long. The V gene end was trimmed by 4 bases and the J gene end by 15 bases; junction bases not matched to a gene: 9. Germline loops: CDR1 SGHTA, CDR2 FQGNSA. CDR3 sequence: CASSSPDRERFF. CDR3 DNA: TGTGCCAGCAGCTCCCCAGACAGGGAACGGTTCTTC.

This clone showed up just once. The genes are TRBV10-3 and TRBJ2-1; 9 bases align to TRBD2. The J segment lost 9 bases and the V segment lost 3 bases, leaving 6 bases of the junction unmatched. This CDR3 has 14 residues. CDR1 and CDR2 from the germline V gene are ENHRY and SYGVKD. In DNA, the CDR3 is TGTGCCATCAGTGATCCGGGACTAGCCTTTGAGCAGTTCTTC. Its protein is CAISDPGLAFEQFF.

V usage is TRBV24-1 and J usage is TRBJ2-3; D might be TRBD2 (5 bases). The CDR3 covers 16 residues. The germline CDR1 and CDR2 sequences are KGHDR and SFDVKD. Trimming stripped 5 bases from V and 0 bases from J, with 14 bases between. The CDR3 loop reads CATSAPDGISTDTQYF. Written as DNA, the CDR3 is TGTGCCACCAGTGCCCCTGACGGGATTAGCACAGATACGCAGTATTTT.

V is TRBV12-3 or TRBV12-4 and J is TRBJ1-2; tentative D call: TRBD1 (5 bases). Deletions cut 3 bases from V and 7 bases from J, with 12 bases between. This CDR3 contains 13 residues. CDR3 loop: CASSLGRRTGYTF. CDR3 nucleotides: TGTGCCAGCAGTTTGGGGCGAAGAACTGGCTACACCTTC.

The chain links TRBV18 to TRBJ2-2; D perhaps matches TRBD2 (5 bases). Germline V gene lookup returns CDR1 KGHSH and CDR2 LQKENI. This CDR3 contains 16 residues. Trimming removed 3 bases from V and 1 base from J, with 12 bases in between. DNA for the CDR3: TGTGCCAGCTCACCTCTAGCCCTTATGAACACCGGGGAGCTGTTTTTT. Amino acid sequence: CASSPLALMNTGELFF.

J is TRBJ1-5 and V is TRBV27, with TRBD1 as a possible D gene (5 bases). CDR1 and CDR2 from the germline V gene are MNHEY and SMNVEV (reference sequence). The CDR3 is 17 amino acids. V was trimmed by 9 bases and J by 0 bases, leaving 21 bases between them. CDR3 DNA sequence: TGTGCCAGGAGAGTTCCTACTACAGGTCATAGCAATCAGCCCCAGCATTTT. The encoded protein is CARRVPTTGHSNQPQHF.

The chain carries TRBV7-3 and TRBJ2-1; a possible D gene is TRBD2 (6 bases). V was pared by 5 bases and J by 7 bases, with 12 bases between. The CDR3 has 13 amino acids. Germline V gives CDR1 SGHTA, CDR2 FQGTGA. CDR3 region: CASSRGDWNEQFF. CDR3 bases: TGTGCCAGCAGCAGAGGGGACTGGAATGAGCAGTTCTTC.

The CDR3 protein is CSVDGGYLMGLFF. DNA for the CDR3: TGCAGCGTTGACGGGGGGTACCTAATGGGGCTGTTTTTT. This rearrangement joins TRBV29-1 to TRBJ2-2, with 7 bases identical to TRBD2. This CDR3 spans 13 amino acids. Germline V CDR1 and CDR2: SQVTM, ANQGSEA. V shed 3 bases and J 13 bases; nucleotides not matched to a gene: 11.

The chain links TRBV27 to TRBJ1-2; 7 nucleotides match TRBD1. Germline CDR1 MNHEY, CDR2 SMNVEV (reference sequence). With V trimmed by 2 bases and J by 1 base, 16 bases remained unmatched. This CDR3 contains 19 residues. The CDR3 DNA reads as TGTGCCAGCAGTTTAGGGGTGGGAACCGGGACAGCAATTAACTATGGCTACACCTTC. As protein: CASSLGVGTGTAINYGYTF.

V and J are TRBV5-6 and TRBJ1-2, with D uncertain. This CDR3 spans 16 amino acids. Germline lookup yields CDR1 SGHDT and CDR2 YYEEEE. The germline V and J ends were trimmed by 5 bases and 5 bases, with 22 bases remaining between them. The CDR3: CASSLTTRMVEYGYTF. The CDR3 nucleotides read TGTGCCAGCAGTCTGACTACCAGGATGGTTGAGTATGGCTACACCTTC.

The chain links TRBV15 to TRBJ1-2, with TRBD1 as a possible D gene (5 bases). V was shortened by 8 bases and J by 4 bases, with 11 bases between the two germline ends. Germline CDR1 reads LNHNV; CDR2 reads YYDKDF (reference sequence). This CDR3 is built from 12 residues. In nucleotides, the CDR3 is TGTGCCACCGGGGGGGGATCCTATGGCTACACCTTC. Translating it yields CATGGGSYGYTF.

This sequence joins TRBV27 and TRBJ2-7; 11 bases align to TRBD2. Germline CDR1 and CDR2: MNHEY and SMNVEV (reference sequence). The CDR3 extends over 17 amino acids. V dropped 4 bases and J dropped 0; count of bases not matched to a gene: 8. Here the CDR3 reads CASSCPELAGDSYEQYF. CDR3 DNA sequence: TGTGCCAGCAGTTGCCCGGAACTAGCGGGAGACTCCTACGAGCAGTACTTC.

V is TRBV5-1 and J is TRBJ2-6; D uncertain. Per the germline V gene, CDR1 is SGHRS and CDR2 is YFSETQ. The CDR3 has 16 amino acids. The V end was cut by 4 bases, the J end by 1 base, with 12 bases between. The CDR3 DNA reads TGCGCCAGCAGCGTAGAGGCCCTATCTGGGGCCAACGTCCTGACTTTC. Translating gives CASSVEALSGANVLTF.

The chain uses TRBV7-9 and TRBJ1-6, with 8 bases aligning to TRBD1. J lost 10 bases, V lost 4 bases, and 12 bases had no gene match. The CDR3 runs to 16 residues. Per the germline V gene, CDR1 is SEHNR and CDR2 is FQNEAQ (reference sequence). The DNA for the CDR3 is TGTGCCAGCAGCTCCAGGGGGCCAGTGCTCGGATCACCCCTCCACTTT. This encodes CASSSRGPVLGSPLHF. Full variable domain (missing parts from reference TRBV7-9 and TRBJ1-6): DTGVSQNPRHKITKRGQNVTFRCDPISEHNRLYWYRQTLGQGPEFLTYFQNEAQLEKSRLLSDRFSAERPKGSFSTLEIQRTEQGDSAMYLCASSSRGPVLGSPLHFGNGTRLTVT.

The chain combines TRBV7-9 with TRBJ1-6, with D perhaps matching TRBD1 (5 bases). This CDR3 region has 15 residues. CDR1 SEHNR and CDR2 FQNEAQ come from the germline V gene (reference sequence). Deletions cut 0 bases from V and 14 bases from J, with 17 bases between. The CDR3 DNA follows: TGTGCCAGCAGCTTAGCCAGCAGCCAGGGCCAAACCCTCCACTTT. Amino acids: CASSLASSQGQTLHF.

This clone is a singleton in its sample. This chain uses TRBV5-1 with TRBJ2-3; no clear D gene. V lost 0 bases to trimming and J lost 2 bases, with 10 bases between them. CDR1 and CDR2 (germline): SGHRS, YFSETQ. The CDR3 covers 15 residues. CDR3 DNA: TGCGCCAGCAGCTTGGCGGTAATCCACACAGATACGCAGTATTTT. Residues: CASSLAVIHTDTQYF.

This chain connects TRBV21-1 to TRBJ2-1; TRBD2, as called in the table, went unchecked against the DNA. TRBV21-1 is a pseudogene locus. The CDR3 spans 16 residues. The CDR3 DNA reads TGTGCCAGCAGGCCGACTAGCGGGGGGCCCAGGAATGAGCAGTTCTTC. Amino acids: CASRPTSGGPRNEQFF.

This clone came up once. The V call is TRBV7-6, the J call TRBJ2-2, with D possibly TRBD2 on 5 matching bases. This CDR3 has 17 residues. From germline, CDR1 is SGHVS and CDR2 FNYEAQ. Trimming took off 2 bases at V and 0 bases at J, with 13 bases between the two ends. CDR3 coding DNA: TGTGCCAGCAGCTTACTCTTATGGGGAGCGAACACCGGGGAGCTGTTTTTT. This gives the protein CASSLLLWGANTGELFF.

The rearrangement uses TRBV15 and TRBJ2-7; 10 positions match TRBD2. Germline V CDR1 and CDR2: LNHNV, YYDKDF (reference sequence). The length of the CDR3 is 15 residues. The ends lost 1 base at V and 0 bases at J; junction bases unmatched: 0. CDR3 sequence (DNA): TGTGCCACCAGCAGAGGGACTAGCGGCTCCTACGAGCAGTACTTC. Its protein product is CATSRGTSGSYEQYF. The complete variable domain, with remaining parts taken from reference TRBV15 and TRBJ2-7, reads DAMVIQNPRYQVTQFGKPVTLSCSQTLNHNVMYWYQQKSSQAPKLLFHYYDKDFNNEADTPDNFQSRRPNTSFCFLDIRSPGLGDTAMYLCATSRGTSGSYEQYFGPGTRLTVT.

This rearrangement joins TRBV24-1 to TRBJ2-2, with no clear D. The CDR3 totals 13 residues. Germline loops: CDR1 KGHDR, CDR2 SFDVKD. The V end was cut by 10 bases, the J end by 0 bases, with 8 bases between. CDR3 DNA sequence: TGTGCCACAAGTCGGGCGAACACCGGGGAGCTGTTTTTT. Its protein is CATSRANTGELFF.